The 32 T cell receptor beta chains reported below all come from one sample, sequenced in a study of cytomegalovirus exposure and HLA in healthy donors. The PCR was carried out with 60 Vbeta primers and 13 Jbeta primers. Sequencing used immunoSEQ multiplex PCR; TCRdb keeps in-frame clones, though not all of them. The sample includes 160,000 or so clones, about 80% seen only once; the top ten take over 8%. The specimen was PBMCs. The source is a man between 18 and 35 years old in good health and CMV-seropositive.

The CDR3 coding sequence is TGTGCCAGCAGCCTCTACACTGAAGCTTTCTTT. It yields the protein CASSLYTEAFF. V usage is TRBV7-2 and J usage is TRBJ1-1; D remains unclear. This CDR3 is 11 amino acids long. Germline lookup yields CDR1 SGHTA and CDR2 FQGNSA. Trimming left V 5 bases short and J 3 bases short, with 4 bases between.

The chain is built from TRBV10-2 and TRBJ2-7, with 9 bases lining up with TRBD1. The CDR3 extends over 15 amino acids. The V gene's germline CDR1 is WSHSY and CDR2 SAAADI. V was pared by 2 bases and J by 1 base, with 3 bases of the junction left unmatched. The CDR3 loop reads CASSETGTGSYEQYF. CDR3 sequence (DNA): TGCGCCAGCAGTGAGACCGGGACAGGGTCCTACGAGCAGTACTTC.

This clone was found a few times. This rearrangement joins TRBV19 to TRBJ2-7; 7 bases are shared with TRBD1. The V gene's germline CDR1 is LNHDA and CDR2 SQIVND (reference sequence). Trimming at V came to 4 bases and at J to 0 bases, leaving 0 bases not matched to a gene. The CDR3 extends over 13 amino acids. For the CDR3, the DNA is TGTGCCAGTAGTAGGGACAGCTCCTACGAGCAGTACTTC. Protein: CASSRDSSYEQYF.

The rearrangement links TRBV19 to TRBJ1-2, with TRBD1 as a possible D gene (6 bases). V was trimmed by 5 bases and J by 2 bases, leaving 12 bases between them. The CDR3 consists of 14 residues. Germline CDR1 is LNHDA and CDR2 is SQIVND (reference sequence). For the CDR3, the DNA is TGTGCCAGTAGTGTCCCTACAGGGAACTATGGCTACACCTTC. Residues: CASSVPTGNYGYTF.

This chain links TRBV7-2 with TRBJ2-2; 7 bases map to TRBD1. V gave up 2 bases and J gave up 7 bases; unmatched junction bases: 4. From germline, CDR1 is SGHTA and CDR2 FQGNSA. There are 14 residues in the CDR3. The CDR3 sequence is CASSLRAGGGELFF. Here the CDR3 DNA reads TGTGCCAGCAGCTTACGGGCAGGGGGCGGGGAGCTGTTTTTT.

The J gene is TRBJ1-3, the V gene TRBV15; tentatively, D is TRBD1 (5 bases). The CDR3 spans 16 residues. The germline CDR1 and CDR2 sequences are LNHNV and YYDKDF (reference sequence). V lost 3 bases to trimming and J lost 4 bases, with 16 bases between them. The CDR3, as DNA: TGTGCCACCAGCAGGGGGGAGGGGAGGGGAGGAAACACCATATATTTT. It translates to CATSRGEGRGGNTIYF.

The V and J genes are TRBV9 and TRBJ1-3, with a tentative D call TRBD1 (6 bases). The V end lost 5 bases, the J end lost 1 base, and 7 bases lay between the germline ends. In germline, CDR1 is SGDLS, CDR2 YYNGEE. CDR3 length: 13 residues. CDR3 in amino acids: CASRGTSGNTIYF. The DNA of the CDR3 is TGTGCCAGCAGGGGGACATCTGGAAACACCATATATTTT.

The rearrangement links TRBV7-8 to TRBJ1-4; TRBD1 might be the D (6 bases). Germline CDR1 and CDR2: SGHVS and FQNEAQ. V dropped 3 bases and J dropped 0 bases, with 11 bases sitting between them. The CDR3 is made up of 16 amino acids. The CDR3 here is CASSFYRDATNEKLFF. CDR3 DNA sequence: TGTGCCAGCAGCTTCTACAGGGATGCAACTAATGAAAAACTGTTTTTT.

This chain joins TRBV9 and TRBJ2-7; weak D call: TRBD2 (6 bases). This CDR3 is 16 amino acids long. The germline V gene has CDR1 SGDLS and CDR2 YYNGEE. The V gene lost 4 bases and the J gene lost 3 bases, with 20 bases spanning the gap. The CDR3 is CASSKSAGLVVYEQYF. The DNA for the CDR3 is TGTGCCAGCAGCAAGTCGGCGGGGCTCGTTGTCTACGAGCAGTACTTC.

The chain employs TRBV29-1 and TRBJ2-7; D is possibly TRBD1 (5 bases). Germline assignment: CDR1 SQVTM and CDR2 ANQGSEA. This CDR3 has 13 amino acids. Trimming took off 7 bases at V and 1 base at J, with 14 bases between the two ends. The CDR3 coding sequence is TGCAGCGCTCAGGGTTTAACGTCCTACGAGCAGTACTTC. Protein: CSAQGLTSYEQYF.

Notes on this clone: Mismatch with germline at one junction end may stem from a read error. The sample holds other DNA sequences that translate to the same CDR3. The chain links TRBV5-7 to TRBJ2-5, with 10 bases aligning to TRBD1. TRBV5-7 is given ORF status, its function remaining uncertain. The CDR3 is 15 residues long. The CDR3 protein is CASSRDRGVFETQYF. In nucleotides, the CDR3 is TGTGCTAGCAGCCGGGACAGGGGCGTTTTTGAGACCCAGTACTTC.

The chain has TRBV11-2 and TRBJ2-3; TRBD2 is a possible D gene (7 bases). The germline gives CDR1 SGHAT, CDR2 FQNNGV. The V and J ends lost 3 bases and 2 bases respectively, with 15 bases between them. The CDR3 runs to 16 residues. This CDR3 reads CASSFVVGGHTDTQYF. CDR3 DNA: TGTGCCAGCAGCTTTGTCGTGGGGGGGCACACAGATACGCAGTATTTT.

The chain employs TRBV7-9 and TRBJ1-1, with a tentative D call TRBD1 (5 bases). Germline V gene lookup returns CDR1 SEHNR and CDR2 FQNEAQ (reference sequence). CDR3 length: 15 amino acids. Deletions cut 1 base from V and 1 base from J, with 10 bases between. CDR3 nucleotide sequence: TGTGCCAGCAGCTTAGTACAGGCCAAGAACACTGAAGCTTTCTTT. Translation: CASSLVQAKNTEAFF.

J is TRBJ2-1 and V is TRBV5-6; 11 bases match TRBD2. CDR1 is SGHDT, CDR2 YYEEEE, per germline. The CDR3 is 19 residues long. The ends lost 4 bases at V and 9 bases at J; junction bases unmatched: 21. The CDR3 region has the DNA TGTGCCAGCAGCCCCTACGGAAGTCTAGCGGGAGGTTCTGCTGTTGAGCAGTTCTTC. Its translation: CASSPYGSLAGGSAVEQFF.

The rearrangement joins TRBV7-2 to TRBJ2-7; a possible D gene is TRBD2 (6 bases). CDR3 size: 15 residues. Deletions cut 3 bases from V and 6 bases from J, with 18 bases between. CDR1 and CDR2 from the germline V gene are SGHTA and FQGNSA. Written as DNA, the CDR3 is TGTGCCAGCAGCTTGTCCGGGAGCCCGGGTTCCGAGCAGTACTTC. It translates to CASSLSGSPGSEQYF. Together with reference TRBV7-2 and TRBJ2-7, the CDR3 gives the full variable domain: GAGVSQSPSNKVTEKGKDVELRCDPISGHTALYWYRQSLGQGLEFLIYFQGNSAPDKSGLPSDRFSAERTGGSVSTLTIQRTQQEDSAVYLCASSLSGSPGSEQYFGPGTRLTVT.

The V call is TRBV7-2, the J call TRBJ2-7, with D perhaps matching TRBD2 (5 bases). V was shortened by 0 bases and J by 1 base, with 10 bases between the two germline ends. This CDR3 spans 15 amino acids. CDR1 and CDR2 (germline): SGHTA, FQGNSA. CDR3 loop: CASSLARLASYEQYF. Written as DNA, the CDR3 is TGTGCCAGCAGCTTAGCGCGGCTAGCTTCCTACGAGCAGTACTTC.

The chain couples TRBV5-1 to TRBJ2-7; tentative D call: TRBD2 (6 bases). The germline CDR1 and CDR2 sequences are SGHRS and YFSETQ. V shed 4 bases and J shed 2 bases, with 13 bases lying between them. This CDR3 has 14 residues. Here the CDR3 reads CASSLEGFAYEQYF. CDR3 DNA sequence: TGCGCCAGCAGCCTGGAGGGGTTTGCCTACGAGCAGTACTTC.

This chain uses TRBV9 with TRBJ2-3; D uncertain. Germline values: CDR1 SGDLS, CDR2 YYNGEE. Trimming took 4 bases from V and 0 from J, leaving 15 bases between them. CDR3 size: 16 residues. In DNA, the CDR3 is TGTGCCAGCAGCTCCCGGCGGTTTTCTAGCACAGATACGCAGTATTTT. Translated: CASSSRRFSSTDTQYF.

This chain uses TRBV5-1 with TRBJ1-2, with a weak D call TRBD1 (5 bases). V was clipped by 0 bases and J by 5 bases, with 11 bases between them. The CDR3 is 14 amino acids. The germline V gene encodes CDR1 SGHRS and CDR2 YFSETQ. This chain's CDR3 is CASSLVLGGYGYTF. CDR3 in DNA: TGCGCCAGCAGCTTGGTTTTGGGGGGATATGGCTACACCTTC.

On this clone itself: The missing conserved phenylalanine or tryptophan at the end of this CDR3 makes a read error likely. The chain carries TRBV4-1 and TRBJ1-6, with a tentative D call TRBD1 (5 bases). The germline CDR1 and CDR2 sequences are MGHRA and YSYEKL. The CDR3 extends over 15 amino acids. V gave up 1 base and J gave up 5 bases, with 9 bases separating them. As DNA, the CDR3 is TGCGCCAGCAGCCAAGTCCAGGACAATAATTCACCCCTCCACCTT. Translating gives CASSQVQDNNSPLHL.

This chain links TRBV15 with TRBJ2-6; no clear D gene. V lost 3 bases to trimming and J lost 0 bases, with 9 bases between them. There are 16 residues in the CDR3. Germline loops: CDR1 LNHNV, CDR2 YYDKDF (reference sequence). CDR3 DNA: TGTGCCACCAGCAGGGCGGCGGACTCTGGGGCCAACGTCCTGACTTTC. Translating gives CATSRAADSGANVLTF.

Of note for this clone: Other DNA variants within this sample encode the same CDR3. The rearrangement uses TRBV5-4 and TRBJ1-2, with a possible D match to TRBD1 (5 bases). This CDR3 is built from 13 residues. CDR1 is SGHNT, CDR2 YYREEE, per germline (reference sequence). The V gene lost 2 bases and the J gene lost 3 bases, with 8 bases spanning the gap. The CDR3 region is CASSFRGDYGYTF. CDR3 nucleotide sequence: TGTGCCAGCAGCTTTAGGGGTGACTATGGCTACACCTTC.

In DNA, the CDR3 is TGTGCCTGGAGTGACGGCGGGCCAACTAATGAAAAACTGTTTTTT. This sequence encodes CAWSDGGPTNEKLFF. The chain joins TRBV30 to TRBJ1-4, with D uncertain. Trimming pared 1 base from V and 0 bases from J, leaving 9 bases between. Germline V CDR1 and CDR2: GTSNPN, SVGIG (reference sequence). This CDR3 comprises 15 residues.

In the case of this clone: The same CDR3 is also encoded by other DNA sequences in this sample. V usage is TRBV5-1 and J usage is TRBJ1-2; 9 positions agree with TRBD1. There are 14 residues in the CDR3. Trimming removed 0 bases from V and 6 bases from J; junction bases left unmatched: 3. Germline CDR1 SGHRS, CDR2 YFSETQ. As DNA, the CDR3 is TGCGCCAGCAGCTTGGACGGGACAGGGAATGGCTACACCTTC. Protein: CASSLDGTGNGYTF.

The chain employs TRBV30 and TRBJ1-4; 8 bases fit TRBD1. The V gene's germline CDR1 is GTSNPN and CDR2 SVGIG (reference sequence). This CDR3 is 15 amino acids long. The V gene end was trimmed by 4 bases and the J gene end by 7 bases; junction bases not matched to a gene: 11. CDR3 nucleotides: TGTGCCTGGATCCCCTCGGACAGGGCGTCTGAAAAACTGTTTTTT. It is translated as CAWIPSDRASEKLFF.

The chain employs TRBV7-9 and TRBJ2-1, with 8 bases aligning to TRBD2. Germline V CDR1 and CDR2: SEHNR, FQNEAQ (reference sequence). The CDR3 is made up of 14 amino acids. V was clipped by 10 bases and J by 7 bases; unmatched bases: 12. For the CDR3, the DNA is TGTGCCACCGACCCGGGGGGGGATGGGAATGAGCAGTTCTTC. Translating gives CATDPGGDGNEQFF.

In this sample, this clone turned up once. The chain combines TRBV5-4 with TRBJ1-1; maybe TRBD1 (6 bases). Per the germline V gene, CDR1 is SGHNT and CDR2 is YYREEE (reference sequence). This CDR3 contains 14 residues. The V end lost 10 bases, the J end lost 0 bases, and 16 bases lay between the germline ends. The CDR3 DNA follows: TGTGCCTACAGGGAACGGGAGGTGAACACTGAAGCTTTCTTT. This gives the protein CAYREREVNTEAFF. The full variable domain, rest sourced from reference TRBV5-4 and TRBJ1-1, is ETGVTQSPTHLIKTRGQQVTLRCSSQSGHNTVSWYQQALGQGPQFIFQYYREEENGRGNFPPRFSGLQFPNYSSELNVNALELDDSALYLCAYREREVNTEAFFGQGTRLTVV.

The chain carries TRBV20-1 and TRBJ2-5, with unresolved D. CDR3 length: 11 residues. Trimming left V 0 bases short and J 8 bases short, with 7 bases between. Germline V CDR1 and CDR2: DFQATT, SNEGSKA (reference sequence). CDR3 sequence (DNA): TGCAGTGCTAGAGACGCGGTAACCCAGTACTTC. Amino acid sequence: CSARDAVTQYF.

This chain links TRBV4-2 with TRBJ1-1; possible D gene TRBD1, 6 bases. CDR1 and CDR2 (germline): LGHNA, YNFKEQ. V was cut by 4 bases and J by 6 bases, with 12 bases left in between. The CDR3 sequence is 13 residues long. The CDR3 nucleotides are TGTGCCAGCAGCCTCACAGGGACCCCTGAAGCTTTCTTT. Amino acid sequence: CASSLTGTPEAFF.

Here the CDR3 DNA reads TGTGCCAGCAGCCGGGTCGTGGGCAGGGGAGTAGACAATGAGCAGTTCTTC. Translating it yields CASSRVVGRGVDNEQFF. V usage is TRBV11-1 and J usage is TRBJ2-1; maybe TRBD1 (6 bases). This CDR3 region has 17 residues. Trimming pared 5 bases from V and 5 bases from J, leaving 22 bases between. The germline gives CDR1 SGHAT, CDR2 FQDESV (reference sequence).

This clone was seen just once. The chain is built from TRBV2 and TRBJ2-7, with 7 bases lining up with TRBD1. Germline V gene data show CDR1 as SNHLY and CDR2 as FYNNEI. The CDR3 loop spans 15 amino acids. V lost 5 bases to trimming and J lost 3 bases; unmatched junction nucleotides: 10. The chain's CDR3 is CASSFGDSQYYEQYF. The CDR3 bases are TGTGCCAGCAGTTTTGGGGACAGCCAATACTACGAGCAGTACTTC.

The V call is TRBV5-1, the J call TRBJ2-3; 8 bases are a match to TRBD2. The CDR3 is 16 residues long. Per the germline V gene, CDR1 is SGHRS and CDR2 is YFSETQ. The V segment lost 5 bases and the J segment 1 base; nucleotides outside the gene matches: 9. CDR3: CASSLVKAGGTDTQYF. CDR3 bases: TGCGCCAGCAGTCTGGTGAAAGCGGGAGGCACAGATACGCAGTATTTT.